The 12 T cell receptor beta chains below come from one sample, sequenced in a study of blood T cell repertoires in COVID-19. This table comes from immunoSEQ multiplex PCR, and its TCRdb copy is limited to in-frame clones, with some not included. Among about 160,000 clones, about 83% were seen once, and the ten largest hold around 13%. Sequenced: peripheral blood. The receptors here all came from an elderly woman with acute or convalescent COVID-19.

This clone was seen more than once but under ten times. The CDR3 loop reads CASSEQTGAHYGYTF. For the CDR3, the DNA is TGTGCCAGCAGTGAGCAGACAGGGGCGCATTATGGCTACACCTTC. This sequence joins TRBV27 and TRBJ1-2, with TRBD1 matching 8 bases. The germline V gene has CDR1 MNHEY and CDR2 SMNVEV (reference sequence). Trimming at V came to 5 bases and at J to 5 bases, leaving 10 bases not matched to a gene. This CDR3 contains 15 residues.

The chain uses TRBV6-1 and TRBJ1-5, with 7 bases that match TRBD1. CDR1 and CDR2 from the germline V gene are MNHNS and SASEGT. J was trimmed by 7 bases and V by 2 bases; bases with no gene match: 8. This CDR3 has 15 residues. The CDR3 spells CASSERQGGGQPQHF. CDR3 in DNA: TGTGCCAGCAGTGAACGACAGGGAGGCGGCCAGCCCCAGCATTTT.

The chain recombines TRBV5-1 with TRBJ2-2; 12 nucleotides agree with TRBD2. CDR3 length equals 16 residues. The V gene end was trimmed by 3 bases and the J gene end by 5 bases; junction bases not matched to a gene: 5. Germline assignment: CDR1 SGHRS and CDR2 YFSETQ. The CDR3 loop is CASSSTSGRRTGELFF. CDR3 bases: TGCGCCAGCAGCTCAACTAGCGGGAGGAGGACCGGGGAGCTGTTTTTT.

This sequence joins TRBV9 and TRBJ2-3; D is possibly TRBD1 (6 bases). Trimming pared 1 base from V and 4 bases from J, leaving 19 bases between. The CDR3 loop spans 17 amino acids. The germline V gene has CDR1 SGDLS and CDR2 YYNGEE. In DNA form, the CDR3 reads TGTGCCAGCAGCGTAACTGGTTCACAGGGAGCACCAGATACGCAGTATTTT. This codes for CASSVTGSQGAPDTQYF.

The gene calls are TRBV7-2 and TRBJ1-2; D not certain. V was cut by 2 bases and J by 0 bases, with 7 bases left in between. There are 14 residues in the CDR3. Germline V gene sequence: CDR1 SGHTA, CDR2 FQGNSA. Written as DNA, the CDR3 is TGTGCCAGCAGCTTAACAGACGCTAACTATGGCTACACCTTC. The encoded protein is CASSLTDANYGYTF. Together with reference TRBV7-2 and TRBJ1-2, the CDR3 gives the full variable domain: GAGVSQSPSNKVTEKGKDVELRCDPISGHTALYWYRQSLGQGLEFLIYFQGNSAPDKSGLPSDRFSAERTGGSVSTLTIQRTQQEDSAVYLCASSLTDANYGYTFGSGTRLTVV.

CDR3 nucleotides: TGTGCCAGTAATGGGGGGACAGGGGAGCGTGAAAAACTGTTTTTT. This sequence encodes CASNGGTGEREKLFF. The genes are TRBV19 and TRBJ1-4; TRBD1 agrees at 10 bases. The V gene end was trimmed by 7 bases and the J gene end by 7 bases; junction bases not matched to a gene: 9. Germline-derived CDR1 and CDR2 are LNHDA and SQIVND (reference sequence). The CDR3 spans 15 residues.

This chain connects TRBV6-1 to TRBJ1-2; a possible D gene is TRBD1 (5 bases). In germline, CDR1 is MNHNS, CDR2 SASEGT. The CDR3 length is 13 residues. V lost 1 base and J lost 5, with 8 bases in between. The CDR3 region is CASSEVGGYGYTF. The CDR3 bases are TGTGCCAGCAGTGAAGTCGGGGGATATGGCTACACCTTC.

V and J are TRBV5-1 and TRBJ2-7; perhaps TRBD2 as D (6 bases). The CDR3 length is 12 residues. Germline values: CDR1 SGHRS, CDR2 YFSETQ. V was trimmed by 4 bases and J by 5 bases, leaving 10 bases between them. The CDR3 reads CASSVGGNEQYF. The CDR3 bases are TGCGCCAGCAGCGTTGGGGGGAACGAGCAGTACTTC.

The CDR3 coding sequence is TGTGCCAGCAGCCAAAAGGGTCGGGGCGGGGAGCTGTTTTTT. Translated: CASSQKGRGGELFF. This chain uses TRBV3-1 (or the pseudogene TRBV3-2) with TRBJ2-2; a possible D gene is TRBD2 (5 bases). Per germline, CDR1 LGHDT and CDR2 YNNKEL (reference sequence). The CDR3 is made up of 14 amino acids. V was shortened by 2 bases and J by 7 bases, with 11 bases between the two germline ends.

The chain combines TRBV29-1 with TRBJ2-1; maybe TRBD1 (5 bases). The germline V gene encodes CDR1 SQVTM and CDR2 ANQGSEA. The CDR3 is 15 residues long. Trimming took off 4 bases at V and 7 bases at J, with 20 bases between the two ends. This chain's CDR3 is CSVGEAGRASNEQFF. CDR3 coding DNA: TGCAGCGTTGGCGAGGCTGGCAGGGCATCTAATGAGCAGTTCTTC.

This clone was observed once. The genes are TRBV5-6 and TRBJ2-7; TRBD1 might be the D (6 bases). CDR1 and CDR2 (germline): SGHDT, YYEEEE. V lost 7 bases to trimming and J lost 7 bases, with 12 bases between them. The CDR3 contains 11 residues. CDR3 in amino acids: CASHREGEQYF. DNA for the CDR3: TGTGCCAGCCACAGGGAAGGGGAGCAGTACTTC.

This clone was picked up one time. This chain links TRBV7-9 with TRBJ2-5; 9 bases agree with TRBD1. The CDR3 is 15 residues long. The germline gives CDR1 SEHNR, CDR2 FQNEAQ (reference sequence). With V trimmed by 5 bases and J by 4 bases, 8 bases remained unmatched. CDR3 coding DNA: TGTGCCAGCAGCCCCGGGACAGGGCGTGGAGAGACCCAGTACTTC. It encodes CASSPGTGRGETQYF. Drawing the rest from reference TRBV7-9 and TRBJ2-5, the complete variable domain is DTGVSQNPRHKITKRGQNVTFRCDPISEHNRLYWYRQTLGQGPEFLTYFQNEAQLEKSRLLSDRFSAERPKGSFSTLEIQRTEQGDSAMYLCASSPGTGRGETQYFGPGTRLLVL.